This TCR beta chain appears in the sequencing data of a study of control samples from healthy donors and cancer patients. Clones were sequenced by immunoSEQ multiplex PCR, and TCRdb holds only the in-frame ones, with some missing. The sample includes about 160,000 clones, about 94% of them seen just once. Per germline, CDR1 SGHRS and CDR2 YFSETQ. V lost 0 bases and J 9 bases, leaving 19 bases between the germline ends. The CDR3 covers 16 residues. The clonotype comes from a woman between 40 and 50 years old in good health. This sequence joins TRBV5-1 and TRBJ2-1; D may be TRBD2 (5 bases). Sequencing used blood. CDR3 loop: CASSLGELTWIGEQFF. CDR3 DNA: TGCGCCAGCAGCTTGGGGGAGTTAACCTGGATCGGTGAGCAGTTCTTC.